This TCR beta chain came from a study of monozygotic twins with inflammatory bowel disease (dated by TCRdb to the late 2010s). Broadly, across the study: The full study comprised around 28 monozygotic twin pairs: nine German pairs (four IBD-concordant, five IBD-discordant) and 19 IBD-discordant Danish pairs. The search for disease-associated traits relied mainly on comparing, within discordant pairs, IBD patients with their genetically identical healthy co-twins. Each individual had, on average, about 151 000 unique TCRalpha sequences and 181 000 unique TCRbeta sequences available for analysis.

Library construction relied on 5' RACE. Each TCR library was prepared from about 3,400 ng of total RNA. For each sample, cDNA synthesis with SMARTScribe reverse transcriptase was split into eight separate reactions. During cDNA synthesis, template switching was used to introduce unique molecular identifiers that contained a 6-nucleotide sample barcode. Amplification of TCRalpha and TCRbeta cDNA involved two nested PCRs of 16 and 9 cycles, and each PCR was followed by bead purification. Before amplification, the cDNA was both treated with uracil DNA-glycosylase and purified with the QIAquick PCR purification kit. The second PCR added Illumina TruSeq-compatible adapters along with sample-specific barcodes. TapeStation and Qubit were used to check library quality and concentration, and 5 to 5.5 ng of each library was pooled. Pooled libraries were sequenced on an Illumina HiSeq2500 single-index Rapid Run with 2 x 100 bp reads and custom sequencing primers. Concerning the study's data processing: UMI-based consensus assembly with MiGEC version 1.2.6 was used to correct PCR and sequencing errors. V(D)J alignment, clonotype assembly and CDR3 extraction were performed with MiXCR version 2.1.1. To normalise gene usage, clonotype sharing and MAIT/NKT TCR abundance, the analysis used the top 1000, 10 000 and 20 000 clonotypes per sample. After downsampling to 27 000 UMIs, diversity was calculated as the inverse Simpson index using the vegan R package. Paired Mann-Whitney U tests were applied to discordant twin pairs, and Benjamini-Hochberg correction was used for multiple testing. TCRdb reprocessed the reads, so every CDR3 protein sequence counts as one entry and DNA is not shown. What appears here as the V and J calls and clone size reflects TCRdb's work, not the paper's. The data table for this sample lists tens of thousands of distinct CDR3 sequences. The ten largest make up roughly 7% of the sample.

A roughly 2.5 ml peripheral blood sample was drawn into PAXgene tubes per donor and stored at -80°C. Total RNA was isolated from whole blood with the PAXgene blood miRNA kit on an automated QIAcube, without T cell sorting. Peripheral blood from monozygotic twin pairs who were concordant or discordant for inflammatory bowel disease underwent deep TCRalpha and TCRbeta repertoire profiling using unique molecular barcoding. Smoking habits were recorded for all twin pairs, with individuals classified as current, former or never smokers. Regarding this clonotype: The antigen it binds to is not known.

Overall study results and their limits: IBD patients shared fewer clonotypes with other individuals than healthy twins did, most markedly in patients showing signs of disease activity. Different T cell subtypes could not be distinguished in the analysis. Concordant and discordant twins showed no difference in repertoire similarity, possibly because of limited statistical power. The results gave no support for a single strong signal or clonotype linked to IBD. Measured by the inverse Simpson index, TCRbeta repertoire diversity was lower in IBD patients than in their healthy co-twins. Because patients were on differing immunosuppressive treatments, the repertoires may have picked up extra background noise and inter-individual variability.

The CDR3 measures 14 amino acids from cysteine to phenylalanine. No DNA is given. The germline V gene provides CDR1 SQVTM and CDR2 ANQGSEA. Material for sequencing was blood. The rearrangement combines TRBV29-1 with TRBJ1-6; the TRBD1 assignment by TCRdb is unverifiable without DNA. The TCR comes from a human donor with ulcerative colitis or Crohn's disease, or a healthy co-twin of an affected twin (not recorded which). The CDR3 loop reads CSVGGSDNNSPLHF.